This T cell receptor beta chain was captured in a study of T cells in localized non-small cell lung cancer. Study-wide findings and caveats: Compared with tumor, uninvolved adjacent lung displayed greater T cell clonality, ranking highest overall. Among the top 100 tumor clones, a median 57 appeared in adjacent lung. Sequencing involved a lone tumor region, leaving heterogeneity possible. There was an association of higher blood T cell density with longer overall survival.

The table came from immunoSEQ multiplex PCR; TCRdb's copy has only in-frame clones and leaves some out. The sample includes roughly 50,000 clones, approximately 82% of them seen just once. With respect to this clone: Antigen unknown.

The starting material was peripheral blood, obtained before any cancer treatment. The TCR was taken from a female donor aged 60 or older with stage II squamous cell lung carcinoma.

In nucleotides, the CDR3 is TGCGCCAGCAGCTTCGAAGGGTTCACAGATACGCAGTATTTT. This codes for CASSFEGFTDTQYF. The V call is TRBV5-1, the J call TRBJ2-3; D unresolved. Trimming removed 2 bases at V and 2 bases at J, with 9 bases between. CDR1 is SGHRS and CDR2 is YFSETQ in the germline V gene. The CDR3 runs to 14 residues.